Presented here are 19 T cell receptor beta chains from one specimen sequenced in a study of post-analysis software for immune sequencing data. Study-level points and caveats: Controls showed lower frequencies than patients for roughly 5 TRBV segments, and TRBV5-6, TRBV5-1 and TRBV20-1 were among these.

Antigen specificity for these receptors is unknown. The library was made from cDNA and included unique molecular identifiers. TCRdb independently ran MiXCR on the PCR reads; one entry per CDR3 protein. This sample yields roughly 670,000 distinct CDR3 sequences, of which 59% are seen a single time; 11% belongs to the top ten. Sequenced sample: blood. These receptors all come from a girl aged 2 to 9 with multiple sclerosis.

In this sample, this clonotype turned up a few times. The chain has TRBV10-3 and TRBJ2-7; D remains unclear. Germline CDR1 ENHRY, CDR2 SYGVKD. The CDR3 runs to 13 residues. Trimming took off 1 base at V and 0 bases at J, with 4 bases between the two ends. The CDR3 DNA reads as TGTGCCATCAGTGAGTTCAGCTCCTACGAGCAGTACTTC. It encodes CAISEFSSYEQYF.

The chain uses TRBV20-1 and TRBJ2-7, with 14 bases fitting TRBD2. The J call could be wrong; TRBJ2-5 is a better fit for the DNA end. The length of the CDR3 is 16 residues. CDR1 is DFQATT and CDR2 is SNEGSKA in the germline V gene (reference sequence). CDR3 in DNA: TGCAGTGCTAGACGGGGGACTAGCGGGGGTCAAGAGACCCAGTACTTC. It codes for CSARRGTSGGQETQYF.

The V gene is TRBV24-1, the J gene TRBJ2-1; 7 bases line up with TRBD2. After removal of 4 bases from V and 0 bases from J, the junction contained 8 bases not matched to a gene. The germline V gene has CDR1 KGHDR and CDR2 SFDVKD. CDR3 length equals 17 residues. CDR3 nucleotide sequence: TGTGCCACCAGTGACTCCCCCACTAGCGTCTCCTACAATGAGCAGTTCTTC. Encoded protein: CATSDSPTSVSYNEQFF.

The rearrangement links TRBV12-3 or TRBV12-4 to TRBJ1-2; D is unclear. The CDR3 runs to 14 residues. The V gene lost 9 bases and the J gene lost 4 bases, with 18 bases spanning the gap. The CDR3 is CASRAPERVYGYTF. For the CDR3, the DNA is TGTGCCAGTAGGGCCCCCGAGAGAGTCTATGGCTACACCTTC.

V usage is TRBV29-1 and J usage is TRBJ2-1; 8 positions agree with TRBD1. The CDR3 contains 13 residues. Unmatched junction bases numbered 8, after V lost 5 bases and J lost 8 bases. From germline, CDR1 is SQVTM and CDR2 ANQGSEA. The CDR3 DNA sequence: TGCAGCGTTAACAGTCCAGGGGGCCATGAGCAGTTCTTC. The encoded protein is CSVNSPGGHEQFF.

The V and J genes are TRBV10-3 and TRBJ2-3; 7 bases are a match to TRBD1. Germline V gives CDR1 ENHRY, CDR2 SYGVKD. V shed 4 bases and J 6 bases; nucleotides not matched to a gene: 4. The CDR3 is 13 residues long. The CDR3 region is CAISATGKDTQYF. The CDR3, as DNA: TGTGCCATCAGTGCGACAGGGAAGGATACGCAGTATTTT.

V gene TRBV12-3 or TRBV12-4 combines with J gene TRBJ2-5; no definite D call. With 3 bases removed from V and 5 bases from J, the gap between germline ends came to 10 bases. This CDR3 spans 13 amino acids. CDR3: CASSFPGMETQYF. CDR3 in DNA: TGTGCCAGCAGTTTTCCAGGCATGGAGACCCAGTACTTC.

The V gene is TRBV12-3 or TRBV12-4, the J gene TRBJ1-4; D is perhaps TRBD1 (6 bases). V dropped 6 bases and J dropped 7 bases, with 15 bases sitting between them. The CDR3 runs to 14 residues. The CDR3 coding sequence is TGTGCCAGCAGGCCCGGGGTCAGGGGTGAAAAACTGTTTTTT. It specifies CASRPGVRGEKLFF.

This clonotype was seen a few times. The V gene is TRBV5-8, the J gene TRBJ1-6; D gene uncertain. Between the trimmed V and J ends, which lost 4 bases and 6 bases, there was a span of 20 bases. This CDR3 region has 17 residues. The V gene's germline CDR1 is SGHTS and CDR2 YDEGEE. The CDR3 DNA sequence: TGTGCCAGCAGCCTTACAACGACCTCGTTGGTTAATTCACCCCTCCACTTT. Protein: CASSLTTTSLVNSPLHF.

About this clonotype: Its ends do not fully match the called genes, so a read error is possible. The chain carries TRBV7-6 and TRBJ2-1; tentative D call: TRBD1 (6 bases). The CDR3 has 14 residues. CDR1 is SGHVS and CDR2 is FNYEAQ in the germline V gene. CDR3 DNA: TGTGCCAGCAGCCTACAGGGTACATACAATGGGCAGTTCTTC. Translated, it gives CASSLQGTYNGQFF.

The chain couples TRBV6-4 to TRBJ2-3, with D perhaps given as TRBD1 or TRBD2 (5 bases each). Trimming shortened V by 3 bases and J by 4 bases, and 17 bases separated the two germline ends. CDR1 is MRHNA, CDR2 SNTAGT, per germline. This CDR3 comprises 16 residues. The CDR3: CASSESGGASPDTQYF. DNA of the CDR3: TGTGCCAGCAGTGAGAGTGGGGGAGCTTCCCCAGATACGCAGTATTTT.

This clonotype was found a few times. The V call is TRBV21-1, the J call TRBJ2-1; TRBD2, the table's D call, lacks a check against the DNA. TRBV21-1 constitutes a pseudogene. CDR3 length: 13 amino acids. The CDR3 loop is CASRLAGGHEQFF. For the CDR3, the DNA is TGTGCCAGCAGACTAGCGGGGGGCCATGAGCAGTTCTTC.

This clonotype was seen more than once but under ten times. The V gene is TRBV28, the J gene TRBJ2-5; D ambiguous. V dropped 7 bases and J dropped 5 bases, with 14 bases sitting between them. The germline V gene encodes CDR1 MDHEN and CDR2 SYDVKM. CDR3 length: 13 amino acids. CDR3: CASTLQGWETQYF. CDR3 coding DNA: TGTGCCAGCACCCTGCAAGGGTGGGAGACCCAGTACTTC.

The V and J genes are TRBV11-2 and TRBJ1-1; 9 bases are a match to TRBD1. The trim removed 5 bases at V and 5 bases at J, leaving 6 bases unmatched. Looked up from germline, CDR1 is SGHAT and CDR2 is FQNNGV. CDR3 size: 14 residues. In nucleotides, the CDR3 is TGTGCCAGCAGCCCAAGGACAGGGGTTACTGAAGCTTTCTTT. Its translation is CASSPRTGVTEAFF. Looking up the rest from reference TRBV11-2 and TRBJ1-1 gives the full variable domain: EAGVAQSPRYKIIEKRQSVAFWCNPISGHATLYWYQQILGQGPKLLIQFQNNGVVDDSQLPKDRFSAERLKGVDSTLKIQPAKLEDSAVYLCASSPRTGVTEAFFGQGTRLTVV.

This clonotype appeared a single time. This CDR3 is CASSVWDFGGSADTQYF. The CDR3 nucleotides are TGCGCCAGCAGCGTGTGGGACTTCGGCGGGAGCGCAGATACGCAGTATTTT. This sequence joins TRBV5-1 and TRBJ2-3, with 7 positions matching TRBD2. Germline values: CDR1 SGHRS, CDR2 YFSETQ. V lost 4 bases, J lost 4 bases, and 15 bases stayed unmatched. The CDR3 spans 17 residues.

The chain employs TRBV15 and TRBJ2-1; a weak D match, TRBD2 (7 bases). The CDR3 is 14 residues long. CDR1 is LNHNV, CDR2 YYDKDF, per germline (reference sequence). The CDR3 DNA follows: TGTGCGATCGGGGGAGGGGGGTCCTACAATGAGCAGTTCTTC. Its translation is CAIGGGGSYNEQFF.

The genes are TRBV7-9 and TRBJ2-1, with D perhaps TRBD2 (6 bases). Germline CDR1 and CDR2: SEHNR and FQNEAQ (reference sequence). The CDR3 runs to 14 residues. With 5 bases removed from V and 5 bases from J, the gap between germline ends came to 13 bases. In DNA form, the CDR3 reads TGTGCCAGCAGCCCCCCCGGGGGAGACAATGAGCAGTTCTTC. Its protein is CASSPPGGDNEQFF.

This clonotype showed up just once. The rearrangement uses TRBV7-9 and TRBJ2-1; TRBD2 might be the D (6 bases). CDR3 length: 15 amino acids. Germline V CDR1 and CDR2: SEHNR, FQNEAQ (reference sequence). V was clipped by 5 bases and J by 5 bases, with 16 bases between them. This CDR3 is CASSPRGWSHNEQFF. The CDR3, as DNA: TGTGCCAGCAGCCCCCGGGGGTGGTCCCACAATGAGCAGTTCTTC.

V gene TRBV25-1 combines with J gene TRBJ1-2, with D perhaps TRBD1 (5 bases). V shed 0 bases and J shed 3 bases, with 17 bases lying between them. The CDR3 runs to 17 residues. Germline-derived CDR1 and CDR2 are MGHDK and SYGVNS. CDR3 loop: CASSEYAGESQDYGYTF. The CDR3 nucleotides read TGTGCCAGCAGTGAATATGCGGGGGAAAGCCAAGACTATGGCTACACCTTC.